This T cell receptor (beta chain) was recorded in a study of blood T cells in healthy people across ages. Across the study: Roughly one uniquely barcoded beta molecule per two T cells was captured.

Trimming cost V 4 bases and J 3 bases, with 9 bases left between them. Germline loops: CDR1 KGHSH, CDR2 LQKENI. The CDR3 length is 14 residues. Whole-study results and caveats: The long-lived group displayed more naive CD4+ cells, plus higher diversity, than the aged donors did. Older individuals had lower TCR beta diversity per million T cells (the decline was roughly linear).

This clonotype was seen only a few times. Its antigen is currently unknown. A sample-barcoded 5' primer and a J-beta primer mix were used in a second PCR of roughly 7 to 11 cycles. CDR3-containing paired-end reads numbered at least 2.5 million in each sample. Each CDR3 protein is one row after TCRdb ran MiXCR on the 5' RACE reads. Here the sample spans fewer than 800,000 distinct CDR3 sequences, around 32% being singletons. The V call is TRBV18, the J call TRBJ2-2, with D unresolved. The receptor was isolated from a woman at least 80 years old in good health. Source material: blood. The CDR3 DNA follows: TGTGCCAGCTCACTGTTCCGCGACACCGGGGAGCTGTTTTTT. Its translation: CASSLFRDTGELFF.